This entry features one T cell receptor (beta chain) sequence. The antigen remains undetermined. This CDR3 comprises 15 residues. The V end lost 0 bases, the J end lost 0 bases, and 8 bases lay between the germline ends. CDR1 is SGHAT, CDR2 FQNNGV, per germline. The donors belonged to the approximately 120-subject validation cohort, separate from the roughly 700-subject first cohort. Only in-frame clones appear in the TCRdb table, and some are missing; sequencing was by immunoSEQ multiplex PCR. The sample has around 350,000 clones; more than 80% are singletons. This record comes from a study of cytomegalovirus exposure and HLA in healthy donors. Points from the study as a whole: Most TCR sequences were seen very rarely across donors, but some public TCRs occurred in many. First-cohort TCR clusters tended to co-occur in the roughly 130 validation repertoires, a later analysis found.

The source material was PBMCs. This sequence was found in a woman aged 18-30 years in good health and CMV-seronegative. The rearrangement uses TRBV11-2 and TRBJ1-1; unclear D gene. The CDR3 loop reads CASSLEVRVNTEAFF. The CDR3 DNA follows: TGTGCCAGCAGCTTAGAGGTTCGGGTGAACACTGAAGCTTTCTTT.